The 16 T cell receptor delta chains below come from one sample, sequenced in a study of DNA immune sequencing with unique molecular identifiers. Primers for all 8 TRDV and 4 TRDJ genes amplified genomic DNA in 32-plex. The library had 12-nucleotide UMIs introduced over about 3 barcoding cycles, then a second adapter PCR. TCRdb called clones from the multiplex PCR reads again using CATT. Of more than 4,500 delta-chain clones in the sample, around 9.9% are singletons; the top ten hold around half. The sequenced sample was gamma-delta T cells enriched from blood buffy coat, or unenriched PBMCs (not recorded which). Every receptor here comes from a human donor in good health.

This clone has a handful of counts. The CDR3 DNA reads TGTGCTCTTGGGGAACGACCCGTACTGGGGGATACCGATAAACTCATCTTT. This codes for CALGERPVLGDTDKLIF. The chain recombines TRDV1 with TRDJ1, with 10 bases identical to TRDD3. This CDR3 has 17 amino acids. Germline V CDR1 and CDR2: TSWWSYY, QGS. V lost 1 base to trimming and J lost 2 bases; unmatched junction nucleotides: 7.

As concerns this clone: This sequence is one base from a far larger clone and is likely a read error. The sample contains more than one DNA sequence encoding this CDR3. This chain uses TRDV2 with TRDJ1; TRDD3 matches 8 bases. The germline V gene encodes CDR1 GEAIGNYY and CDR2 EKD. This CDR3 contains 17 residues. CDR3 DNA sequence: TGTGCTTGTGACCCGGCTGGGGGACCCCGCTACACCGATAAACTCATCTTT. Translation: CACDPAGGPRYTDKLIF.

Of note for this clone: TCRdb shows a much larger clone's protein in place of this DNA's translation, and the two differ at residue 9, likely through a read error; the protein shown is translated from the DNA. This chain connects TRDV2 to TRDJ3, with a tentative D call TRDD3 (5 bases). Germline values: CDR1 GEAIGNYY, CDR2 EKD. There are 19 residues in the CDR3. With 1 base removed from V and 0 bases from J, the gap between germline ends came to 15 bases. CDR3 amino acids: CACDTGGLWSSWDTRQMFF. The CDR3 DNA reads TGTGCCTGTGACACGGGGGGGCTATGGAGCTCCTGGGACACCCGACAGATGTTTTTC.

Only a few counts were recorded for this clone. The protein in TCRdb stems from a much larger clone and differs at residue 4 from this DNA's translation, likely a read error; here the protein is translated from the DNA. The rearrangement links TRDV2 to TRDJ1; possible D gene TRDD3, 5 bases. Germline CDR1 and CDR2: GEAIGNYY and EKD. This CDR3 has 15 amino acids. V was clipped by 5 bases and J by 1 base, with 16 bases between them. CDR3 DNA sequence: TGTGCCTGTGGCCCCGTAATACGGCGCACCGATAAACTCATCTTT. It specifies CACGPVIRRTDKLIF.

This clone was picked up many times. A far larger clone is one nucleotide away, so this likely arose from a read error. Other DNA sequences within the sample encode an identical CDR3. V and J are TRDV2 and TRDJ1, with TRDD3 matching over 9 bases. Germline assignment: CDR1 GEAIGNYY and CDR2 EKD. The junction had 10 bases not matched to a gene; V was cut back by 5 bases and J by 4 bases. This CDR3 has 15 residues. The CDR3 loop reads CACAQLGDRDDKLIF. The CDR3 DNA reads TGTGCCTGTGCCCAATTGGGGGATAGGGACGATAAACTCATCTTT.

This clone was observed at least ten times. As DNA, the CDR3 is TGTGCTCTTGGGGAACCTCTTGCTTCTTTTCGTGCTGATGCGGGGCTTAGGGCCGATAAACTCATCTTT. This sequence encodes CALGEPLASFRADAGLRADKLIF. This chain links TRDV1 with TRDJ1; D gene unclear. TCRdb lists no J gene, so it was determined here by aligning the DNA to germline. With 1 base removed from V and 3 bases from J, the gap between germline ends came to 36 bases. The CDR3 contains 23 residues. Germline CDR1 is TSWWSYY and CDR2 is QGS.

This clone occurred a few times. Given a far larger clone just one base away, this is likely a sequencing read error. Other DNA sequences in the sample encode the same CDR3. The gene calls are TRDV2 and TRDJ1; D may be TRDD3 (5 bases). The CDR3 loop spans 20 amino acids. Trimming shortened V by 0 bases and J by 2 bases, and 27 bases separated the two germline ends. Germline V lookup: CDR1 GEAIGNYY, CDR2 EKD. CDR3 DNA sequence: TGTGCCTGTGACACCCTACGGGCAGTAGGGGACAAAGGGCTTACCGATAAACTCATCTTT. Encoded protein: CACDTLRAVGDKGLTDKLIF.

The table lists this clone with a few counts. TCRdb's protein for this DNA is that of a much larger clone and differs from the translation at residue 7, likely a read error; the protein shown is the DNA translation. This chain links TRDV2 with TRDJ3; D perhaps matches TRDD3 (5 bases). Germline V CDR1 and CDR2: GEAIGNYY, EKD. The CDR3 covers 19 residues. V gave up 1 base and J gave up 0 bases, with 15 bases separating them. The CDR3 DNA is TGTGCCTGTGACACGGGGGTGCTACGGAGCTCCTGGGACACCCGACAGATGTTTTTC. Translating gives CACDTGVLRSSWDTRQMFF.

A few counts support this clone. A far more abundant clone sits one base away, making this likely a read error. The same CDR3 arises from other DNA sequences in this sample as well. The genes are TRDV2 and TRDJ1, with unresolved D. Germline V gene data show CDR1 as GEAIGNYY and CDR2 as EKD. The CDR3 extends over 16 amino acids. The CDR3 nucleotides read TGTGCCTGTGACCCGTCCGATCGGAAGTACACCGATAAACTCATCTTC. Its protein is CACDPSDRKYTDKLIF.

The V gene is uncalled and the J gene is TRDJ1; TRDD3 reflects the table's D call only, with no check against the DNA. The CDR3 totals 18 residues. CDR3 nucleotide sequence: TGTGCTCTTGGGGACCCAGTCCGACTGGGGGCTCACACCGATAAACTCATCTTT. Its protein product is CALGDPVRLGAHTDKLIF.

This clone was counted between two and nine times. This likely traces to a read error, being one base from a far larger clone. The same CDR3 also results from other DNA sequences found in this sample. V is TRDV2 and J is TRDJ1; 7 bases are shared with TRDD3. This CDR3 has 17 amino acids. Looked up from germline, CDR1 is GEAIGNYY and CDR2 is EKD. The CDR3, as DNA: TGTGCCTGTGACACCCTCGTGTTGGGGGAGAACACCGATAAACTTATCTTT. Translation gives CACDTLVLGENTDKLIF.

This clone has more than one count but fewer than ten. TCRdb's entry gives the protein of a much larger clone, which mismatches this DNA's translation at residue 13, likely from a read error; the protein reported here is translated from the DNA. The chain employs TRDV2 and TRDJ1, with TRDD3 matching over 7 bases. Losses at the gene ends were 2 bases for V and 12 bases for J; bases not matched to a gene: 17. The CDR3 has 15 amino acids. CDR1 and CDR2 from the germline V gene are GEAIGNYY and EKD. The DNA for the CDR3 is TGTGCCTGTGACAGACTGGGGCTCCGTCTGGGGAAATTCATCTTT. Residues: CACDRLGLRLGKFIF.

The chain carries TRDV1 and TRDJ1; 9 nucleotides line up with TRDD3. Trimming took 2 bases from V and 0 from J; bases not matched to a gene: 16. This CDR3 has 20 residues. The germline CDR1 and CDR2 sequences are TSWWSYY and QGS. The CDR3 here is CALGEFNSYVGDRYTDKLIF. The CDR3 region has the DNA TGTGCTCTTGGGGAATTTAACTCCTACGTGGGGGATAGGTACACCGATAAACTCATCTTT.

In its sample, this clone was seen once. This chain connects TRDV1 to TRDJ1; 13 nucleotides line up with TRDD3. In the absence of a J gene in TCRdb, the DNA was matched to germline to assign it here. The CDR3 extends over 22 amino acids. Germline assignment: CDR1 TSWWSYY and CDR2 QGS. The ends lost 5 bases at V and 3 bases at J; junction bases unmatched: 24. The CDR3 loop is CALGPPYVRYWGIRCEADKLIF. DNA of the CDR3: TGTGCTCTTGGGCCCCCCTACGTCCGGTACTGGGGGATACGCTGTGAAGCCGATAAACTCATCTTT.

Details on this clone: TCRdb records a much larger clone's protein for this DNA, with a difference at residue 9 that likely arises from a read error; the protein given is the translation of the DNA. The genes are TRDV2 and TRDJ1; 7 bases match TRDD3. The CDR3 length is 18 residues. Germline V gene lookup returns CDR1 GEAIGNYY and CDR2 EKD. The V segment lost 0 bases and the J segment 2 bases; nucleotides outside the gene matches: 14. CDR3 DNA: TGTGCCTGTGACACCGTAAAACTGAGGGATACTGGGACCGATAAACTCATCTTT. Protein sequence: CACDTVKLRDTGTDKLIF.

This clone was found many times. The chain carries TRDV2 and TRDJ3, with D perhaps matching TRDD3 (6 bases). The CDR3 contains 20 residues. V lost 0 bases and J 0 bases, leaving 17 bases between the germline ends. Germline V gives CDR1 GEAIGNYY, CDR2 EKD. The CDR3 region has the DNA TGTGCCTGTGACACCATGGGGGGGGACCAAGTCTCCTGGGACACCCGACAGATGTTTTTC. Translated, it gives CACDTMGGDQVSWDTRQMFF.